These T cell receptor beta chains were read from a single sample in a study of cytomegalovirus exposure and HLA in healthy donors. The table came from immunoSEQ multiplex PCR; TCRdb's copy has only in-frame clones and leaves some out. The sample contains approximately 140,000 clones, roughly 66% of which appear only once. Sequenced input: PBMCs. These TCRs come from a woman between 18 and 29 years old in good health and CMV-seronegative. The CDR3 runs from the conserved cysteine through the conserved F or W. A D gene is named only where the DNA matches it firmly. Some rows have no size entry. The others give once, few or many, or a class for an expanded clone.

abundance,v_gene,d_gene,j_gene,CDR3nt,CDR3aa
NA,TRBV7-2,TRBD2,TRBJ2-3,TGTGCCAGCAGCTTAATCGAGCGGGGGGCGACAGATACGCAGTATTTT,CASSLIERGATDTQYF
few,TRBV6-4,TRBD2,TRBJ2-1,TGTGCCAGCAGTACTAGCGGGGCTTCGAATGAGCAGTTCTTC,CASSTSGASNEQFF
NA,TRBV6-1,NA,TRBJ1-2,TGTGCCAGCAGTGAAGGGGTCACTTGGGCCTATGGCTACACCTTC,CASSEGVTWAYGYTF
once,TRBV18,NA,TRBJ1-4,TGTGCCAGCAAACAGAGTTCTAATGAAAAACTGTTTTTT,CASKQSSNEKLFF
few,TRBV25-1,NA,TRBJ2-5,TGTGCCAGCAGTGAATGGGACTACCAAGAGACCCAGTACTTC,CASSEWDYQETQYF
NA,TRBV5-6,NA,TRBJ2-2,TGTGCCAGCAGCCTGGAGAACAGGGTATCGGACACCGGGGAGCTGTTTTTT,CASSLENRVSDTGELFF
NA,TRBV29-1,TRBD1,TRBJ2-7,TGCAGCGTTGTAGGGACAGGGGGTTCCTACGAGCAGTACTTC,CSVVGTGGSYEQYF
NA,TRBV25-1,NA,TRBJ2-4,TGTGCCAGCAGGTTCGTTTTTGAGTTTCCCAAAAACATTCAGTACTTC,CASRFVFEFPKNIQYF
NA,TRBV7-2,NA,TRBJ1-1,TGTGCCAGCAGCCGAAGACAGGAGAGTGAAGCTTTCTTT,CASSRRQESEAFF
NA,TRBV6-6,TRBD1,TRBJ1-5,TGTGCCAGCGGGGAGGGACAGGGGAGTCAGCCCCAGCATTTT,CASGEGQGSQPQHF
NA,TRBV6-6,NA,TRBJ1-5,TGTGCCAGCAGTTACCGGGACATCAATCAGCCCCAGCATTTT,CASSYRDINQPQHF
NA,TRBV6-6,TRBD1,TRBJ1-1,TGTGCCAGCAGCTCAGGGGGCTGGGACACTGAAGCTTTCTTT,CASSSGGWDTEAFF
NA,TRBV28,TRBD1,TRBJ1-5,TGTGCCAGCAGCACGGGACAGAGCAATCAGCCCCAGCATTTT,CASSTGQSNQPQHF
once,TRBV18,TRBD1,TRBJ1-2,TGTGCCAGCTCACCTACGTCTCCGGGACAGGGGCTAGGTGGCTACACCTTC,CASSPTSPGQGLGGYTF
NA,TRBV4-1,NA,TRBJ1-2,TGCGCCAGCAGCCCCAGGGAGGGGAACTATGGCTACACCTTC,CASSPREGNYGYTF
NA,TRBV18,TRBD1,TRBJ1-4,TGTGCCAGCTCAACCCAGACAGGGAAACTGTTTTTT,CASSTQTGKLFF
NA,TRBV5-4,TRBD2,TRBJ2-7,TGTGCCAGCAGCGCGGGACTAGCGGGGAGCTCCTACGAGCAGTACTTC,CASSAGLAGSSYEQYF
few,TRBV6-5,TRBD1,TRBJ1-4,TGTGCCAGCAGTCCCCGGGACAGGGATGAAAAACTGTTTTTT,CASSPRDRDEKLFF
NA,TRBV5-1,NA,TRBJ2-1,TGCGCCAGCAGCTTGGGCGTACCGGGAGTAGGGCAGTTCTTC,CASSLGVPGVGQFF
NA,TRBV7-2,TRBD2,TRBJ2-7,TGTGCCAGCAGCACGGGGACTAGCGGGAACGAGCAGTACTTC,CASSTGTSGNEQYF
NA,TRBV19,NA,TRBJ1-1,TGTGCCAGTAGTCCACGACAGAACACTGAAGCTTTCTTT,CASSPRQNTEAFF
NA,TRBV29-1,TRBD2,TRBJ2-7,TGCAGCGTTGGCGGGGGGCATTCCTACGAGCAGTACTTC,CSVGGGHSYEQYF
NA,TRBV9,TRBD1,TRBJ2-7,TGTGCCAGCAGCGGGACAGGTCGCGAGCAGTACTTC,CASSGTGREQYF
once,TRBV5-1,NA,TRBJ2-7,TGCGCCAGCAGCTCCCTGGACTTGGGAGGCTACGAGCAGTACTTC,CASSSLDLGGYEQYF
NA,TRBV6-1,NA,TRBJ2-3,TGTGCCAGCAGTGAAGCGTTTCCGGGAGCAGATACGCAGTATTTT,CASSEAFPGADTQYF
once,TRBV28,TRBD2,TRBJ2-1,TGTGCCAGCAGCCGTCAGACTAGCGGAAGCAATGAGCAGTTCTTC,CASSRQTSGSNEQFF
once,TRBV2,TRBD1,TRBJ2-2,TGTGCCATCGGGACAGCCGGGGAGCTGTTTTTT,CAIGTAGELFF
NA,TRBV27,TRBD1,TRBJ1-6,TGTGCCAATTTCTCGGAGACAGGGGATGAGGGTTCACCCCTCCACTTT,CANFSETGDEGSPLHF
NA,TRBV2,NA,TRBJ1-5,TGTGCCAGCAGTGCCAGGCCGGGACTTGAGCCCCAGCATTTT,CASSARPGLEPQHF
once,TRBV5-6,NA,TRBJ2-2,TGTGCCAGCAGCGTGCCCCTGGGGGGGGCGGACACCGGGGAGCTGTTTTTT,CASSVPLGGADTGELFF
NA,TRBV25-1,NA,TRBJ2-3,TGTGCCAGCAGTCCCCCGGACACCTCAGATACGCAGTATTTT,CASSPPDTSDTQYF
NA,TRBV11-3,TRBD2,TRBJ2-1,TGTGCCAGCAGCTTACAACTAGCGGGAGACCCGTTCTTC,CASSLQLAGDPFF
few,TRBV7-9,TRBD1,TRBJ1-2,TGTGCCGGGGGAAAGGGACAGACCTATGGCTACACCTTC,CAGGKGQTYGYTF
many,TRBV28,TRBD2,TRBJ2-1,TGTGCCAGCAGGGAGCGGGAGAGTTACTATGAGCAGTTCTTC,CASRERESYYEQFF
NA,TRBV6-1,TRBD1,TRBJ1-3,TGTGCCAGCAGTGGCTATTACCGGGACAGGGGAACTGGAAACACCATATATTTT,CASSGYYRDRGTGNTIYF
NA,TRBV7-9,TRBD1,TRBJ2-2,TGTGCCAGCAGCTTAGGGACAGGGGACACCGGGGAGCTGTTTTTT,CASSLGTGDTGELFF
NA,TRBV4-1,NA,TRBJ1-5,TGCGCCGGCAGCCAACTGCCGCTAAATCAGCCCCAGCATTTT,CAGSQLPLNQPQHF
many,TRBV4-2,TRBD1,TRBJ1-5,TGTGCCAGCAGCCAAGATCCGGGACAGGGAATGTATCAGCCCCAGCATTTT,CASSQDPGQGMYQPQHF
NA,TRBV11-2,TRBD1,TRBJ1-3,TGTGCCGCGACAGGGGGCGCTGGAAACACCATATATTTT,CAATGGAGNTIYF
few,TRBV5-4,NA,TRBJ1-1,TGTGCCAGCAGCTTGACAGGGAACACTGAAGCTTTCTTT,CASSLTGNTEAFF
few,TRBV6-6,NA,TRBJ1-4,TGTGCCAGCAGTTACCTGGGGGCGACTAATGAAAAACTGTTTTTT,CASSYLGATNEKLFF
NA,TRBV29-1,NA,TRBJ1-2,TGCAGCGTTGATTATATTAACGGTGGTGGCTACACCTTC,CSVDYINGGGYTF
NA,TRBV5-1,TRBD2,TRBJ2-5,TGCGCCAGCAGCTTTTTATACGGGGGGCAAGAGACCCAGTACTTC,CASSFLYGGQETQYF
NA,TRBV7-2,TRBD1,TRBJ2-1,TGTGCCAGCAGCTTCGGGACAGGGGATTACAATGAGCAGTTCTTC,CASSFGTGDYNEQFF
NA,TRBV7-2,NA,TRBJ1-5,TGTGCCAGCAGGCCTGACAGCAATAGCAATCAGCCCCAGCATTTT,CASRPDSNSNQPQHF
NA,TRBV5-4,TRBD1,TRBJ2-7,TGTGCCAGCAGCCCCGGGACAGGGACCCTCTCCTACGAGCAGTACTTC,CASSPGTGTLSYEQYF
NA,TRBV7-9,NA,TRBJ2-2,TGTGCCAGCAGCCCACACAGGGTAGAGGACACCGGGGAGCTGTTTTTT,CASSPHRVEDTGELFF
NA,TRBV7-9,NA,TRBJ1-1,TGTGCCAGCAGCGACCATCGGACCCGGGACTTGAACACTGAAGCTTTCTTT,CASSDHRTRDLNTEAFF
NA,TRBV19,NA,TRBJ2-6,TGTGCCAGTACCATGAGGGAGGTCTCTGGGGCCAACGTCCTGACTTTC,CASTMREVSGANVLTF
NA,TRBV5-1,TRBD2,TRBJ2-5,TGCGCCAGTGGGCCTAGCGGGAGGTACCAAGAGACCCAGTACTTC,CASGPSGRYQETQYF
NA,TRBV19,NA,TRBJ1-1,TGTGCCAGTAGTATCGGACTGATGAACACTGAAGCTTTCTTT,CASSIGLMNTEAFF
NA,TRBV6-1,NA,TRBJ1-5,TGTGCCAGCAGTGAGGCGGGGCAGTCTTATAGCAATCAGCCCCAGCATTTT,CASSEAGQSYSNQPQHF
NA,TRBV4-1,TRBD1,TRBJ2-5,TGCGCCAGCAGCCTCAGGGCAGGGGGCTGGGAGACCCAGTACTTC,CASSLRAGGWETQYF
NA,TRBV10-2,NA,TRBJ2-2,TGCGCCAGCAGTGAGACTCTGAACACCGGGGAGCTGTTTTTT,CASSETLNTGELFF
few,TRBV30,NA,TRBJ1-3,TGTGCCTGGAGTTCGGGGGGGTTAGCTCCAAACACCATATATTTT,CAWSSGGLAPNTIYF